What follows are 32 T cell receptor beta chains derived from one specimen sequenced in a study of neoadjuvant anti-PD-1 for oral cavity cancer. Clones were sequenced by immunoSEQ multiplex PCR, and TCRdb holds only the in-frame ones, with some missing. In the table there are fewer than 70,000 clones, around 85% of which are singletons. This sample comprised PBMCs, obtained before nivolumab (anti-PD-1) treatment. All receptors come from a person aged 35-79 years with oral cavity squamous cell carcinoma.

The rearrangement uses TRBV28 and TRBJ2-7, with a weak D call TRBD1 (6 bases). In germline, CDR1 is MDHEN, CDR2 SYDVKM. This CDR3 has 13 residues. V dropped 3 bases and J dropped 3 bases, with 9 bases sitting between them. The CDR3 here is CASSFTRGYEQYF. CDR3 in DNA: TGTGCCAGCAGTTTTACCAGGGGCTACGAGCAGTACTTC.

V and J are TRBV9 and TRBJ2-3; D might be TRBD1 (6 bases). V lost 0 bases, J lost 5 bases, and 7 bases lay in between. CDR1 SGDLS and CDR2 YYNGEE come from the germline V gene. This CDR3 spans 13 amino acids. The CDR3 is CASSVEGVDTQYF. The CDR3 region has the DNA TGTGCCAGCAGCGTAGAGGGGGTAGATACGCAGTATTTT.

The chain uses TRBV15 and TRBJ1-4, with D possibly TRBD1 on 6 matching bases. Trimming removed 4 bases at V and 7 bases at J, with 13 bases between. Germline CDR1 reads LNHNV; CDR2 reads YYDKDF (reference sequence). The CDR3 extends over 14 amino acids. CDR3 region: CATSTRQDSEKLFF. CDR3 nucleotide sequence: TGTGCCACCAGCACCCGACAGGATAGTGAAAAACTGTTTTTT.

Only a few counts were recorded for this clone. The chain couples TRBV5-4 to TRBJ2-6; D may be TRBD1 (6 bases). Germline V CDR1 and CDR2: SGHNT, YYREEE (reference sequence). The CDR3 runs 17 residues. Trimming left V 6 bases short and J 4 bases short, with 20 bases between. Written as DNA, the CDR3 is TGTGCCAGCAACTCTCGGGCAGGGGCTACGGGGGCCAACGTCCTGACTTTC. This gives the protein CASNSRAGATGANVLTF.

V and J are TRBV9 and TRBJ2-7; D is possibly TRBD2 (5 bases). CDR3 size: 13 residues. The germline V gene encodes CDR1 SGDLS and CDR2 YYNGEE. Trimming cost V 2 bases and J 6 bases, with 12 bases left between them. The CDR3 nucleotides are TGTGCCAGCAGCGTCGGGGTCGCTAGCGAGCAGTACTTC. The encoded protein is CASSVGVASEQYF.

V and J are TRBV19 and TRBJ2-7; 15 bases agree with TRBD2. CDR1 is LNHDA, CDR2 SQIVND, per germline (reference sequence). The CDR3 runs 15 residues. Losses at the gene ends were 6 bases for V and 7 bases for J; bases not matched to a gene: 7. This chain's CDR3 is CASSGLAGGHEEQYF. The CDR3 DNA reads TGTGCCAGTAGCGGACTAGCGGGGGGGCACGAGGAGCAGTACTTC.

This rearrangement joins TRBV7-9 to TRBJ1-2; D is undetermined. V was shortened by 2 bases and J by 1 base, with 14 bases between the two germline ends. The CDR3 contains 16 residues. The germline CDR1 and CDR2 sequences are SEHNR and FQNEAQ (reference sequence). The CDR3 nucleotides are TGTGCCAGCAGCTTAAGTAGAACAGTAGTTAACTATGGCTACACCTTC. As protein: CASSLSRTVVNYGYTF. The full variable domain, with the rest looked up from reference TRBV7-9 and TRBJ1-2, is DTGVSQNPRHKITKRGQNVTFRCDPISEHNRLYWYRQTLGQGPEFLTYFQNEAQLEKSRLLSDRFSAERPKGSFSTLEIQRTEQGDSAMYLCASSLSRTVVNYGYTFGSGTRLTVV.

CDR3 sequence (DNA): TGTGCCAGTAGTATAGCTAACTATGGCTACACCTTC. It yields the protein CASSIANYGYTF. V is TRBV19 and J is TRBJ1-2; no reliable D call. The CDR3 runs 12 residues. The V and J ends lost 1 base and 0 bases respectively, with 0 bases between them. The V gene's germline CDR1 is LNHDA and CDR2 SQIVND (reference sequence).

The CDR3 loop reads CASSQGLGGGEQFF. The CDR3 coding sequence is TGTGCCAGCAGCCAAGGACTAGGTGGAGGGGAGCAGTTCTTC. V usage is TRBV11-2 and J usage is TRBJ2-1; 7 bases fit TRBD2. The CDR3 contains 14 residues. Germline assignment: CDR1 SGHAT and CDR2 FQNNGV. V lost 5 bases to trimming and J lost 10 bases; unmatched junction nucleotides: 11.

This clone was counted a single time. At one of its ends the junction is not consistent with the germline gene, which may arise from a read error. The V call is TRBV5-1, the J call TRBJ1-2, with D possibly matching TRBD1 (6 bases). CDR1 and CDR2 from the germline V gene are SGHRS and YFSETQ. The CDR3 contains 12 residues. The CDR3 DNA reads TGCGCCAGCGGCTTGGGGGCAGGGAGCTACACCTTC. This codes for CASGLGAGSYTF.

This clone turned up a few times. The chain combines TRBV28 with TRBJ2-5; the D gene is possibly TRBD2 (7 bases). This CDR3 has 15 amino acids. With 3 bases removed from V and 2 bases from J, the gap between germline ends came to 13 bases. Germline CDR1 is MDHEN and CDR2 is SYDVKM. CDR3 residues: CASSFGGALQETQYF. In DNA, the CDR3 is TGTGCCAGCAGTTTTGGGGGGGCATTACAAGAGACCCAGTACTTC.

CDR3 protein: CASMTGKMQGGYTF. In DNA form, the CDR3 reads TGTGCCAGCATGACAGGGAAGATGCAAGGAGGCTACACCTTC. This chain joins TRBV18 and TRBJ1-2; 7 bases are shared with TRBD1. The CDR3 has 14 residues. J was trimmed by 8 bases and V by 8 bases; bases with no gene match: 14. Germline CDR1 and CDR2: KGHSH and LQKENI.

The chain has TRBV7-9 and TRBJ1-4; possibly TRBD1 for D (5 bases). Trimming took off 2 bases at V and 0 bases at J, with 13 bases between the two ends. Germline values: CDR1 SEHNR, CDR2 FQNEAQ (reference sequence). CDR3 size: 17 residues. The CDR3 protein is CASSLTGRMTTNEKLFF. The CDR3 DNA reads TGTGCCAGCAGCTTAACAGGACGGATGACAACTAATGAAAAACTGTTTTTT. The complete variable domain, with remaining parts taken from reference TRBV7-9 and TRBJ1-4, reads DTGVSQNPRHKITKRGQNVTFRCDPISEHNRLYWYRQTLGQGPEFLTYFQNEAQLEKSRLLSDRFSAERPKGSFSTLEIQRTEQGDSAMYLCASSLTGRMTTNEKLFFGSGTQLSVL.

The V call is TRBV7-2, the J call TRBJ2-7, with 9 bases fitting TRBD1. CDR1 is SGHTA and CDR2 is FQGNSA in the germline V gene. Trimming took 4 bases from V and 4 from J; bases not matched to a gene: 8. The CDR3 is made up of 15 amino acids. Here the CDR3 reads CASSSSGTGRYEQYF. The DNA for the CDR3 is TGTGCCAGCAGCTCCTCCGGGACAGGGAGGTACGAGCAGTACTTC.

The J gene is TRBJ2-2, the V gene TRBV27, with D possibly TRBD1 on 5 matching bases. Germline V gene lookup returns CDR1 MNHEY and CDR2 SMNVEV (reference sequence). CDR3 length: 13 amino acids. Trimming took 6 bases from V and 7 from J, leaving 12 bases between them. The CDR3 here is CASSHRGGGELFF. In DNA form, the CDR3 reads TGTGCCAGCAGCCATAGGGGTGGCGGGGAGCTGTTTTTT.

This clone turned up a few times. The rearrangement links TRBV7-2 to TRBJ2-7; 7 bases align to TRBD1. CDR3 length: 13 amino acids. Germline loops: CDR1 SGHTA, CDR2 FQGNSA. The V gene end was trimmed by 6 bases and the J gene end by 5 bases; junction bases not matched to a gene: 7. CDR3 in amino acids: CASSRQGNDEQYF. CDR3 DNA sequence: TGTGCCAGCAGTCGACAGGGAAACGACGAGCAGTACTTC.

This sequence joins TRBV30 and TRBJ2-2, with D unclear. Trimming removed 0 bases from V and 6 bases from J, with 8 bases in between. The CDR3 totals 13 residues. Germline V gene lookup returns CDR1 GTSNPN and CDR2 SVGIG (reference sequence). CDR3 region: CAWSVLRAGELFF. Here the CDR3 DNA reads TGTGCCTGGAGTGTACTACGCGCCGGGGAGCTGTTTTTT.

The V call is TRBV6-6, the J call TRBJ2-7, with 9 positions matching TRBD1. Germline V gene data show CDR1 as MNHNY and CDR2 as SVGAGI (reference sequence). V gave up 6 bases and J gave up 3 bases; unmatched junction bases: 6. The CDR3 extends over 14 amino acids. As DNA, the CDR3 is TGTGCCAGCAGAACACAGGGGGCGGGCTACGAGCAGTACTTC. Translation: CASRTQGAGYEQYF.

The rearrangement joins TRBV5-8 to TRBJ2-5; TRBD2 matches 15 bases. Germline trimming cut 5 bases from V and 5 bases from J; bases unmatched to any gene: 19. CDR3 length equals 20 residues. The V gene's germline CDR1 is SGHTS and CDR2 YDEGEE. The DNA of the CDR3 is TGTGCCAGCAGTTCGCCCCGGACTAGCGGGGGGGCCGGATTCATCGAGACCCAGTACTTC. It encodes CASSSPRTSGGAGFIETQYF.

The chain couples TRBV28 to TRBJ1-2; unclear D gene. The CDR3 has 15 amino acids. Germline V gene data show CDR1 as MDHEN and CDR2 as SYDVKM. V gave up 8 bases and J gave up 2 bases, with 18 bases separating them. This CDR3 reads CASREGWAVNYGYTF. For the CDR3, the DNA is TGTGCCAGCCGGGAAGGGTGGGCGGTGAACTATGGCTACACCTTC.

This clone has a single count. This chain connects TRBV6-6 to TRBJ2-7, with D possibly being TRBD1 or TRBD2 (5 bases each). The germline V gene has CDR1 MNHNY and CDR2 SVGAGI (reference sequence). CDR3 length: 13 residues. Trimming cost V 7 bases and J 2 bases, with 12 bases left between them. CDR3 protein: CASTDEGPYEQYF. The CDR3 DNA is TGTGCCAGCACCGATGAGGGGCCCTACGAGCAGTACTTC.

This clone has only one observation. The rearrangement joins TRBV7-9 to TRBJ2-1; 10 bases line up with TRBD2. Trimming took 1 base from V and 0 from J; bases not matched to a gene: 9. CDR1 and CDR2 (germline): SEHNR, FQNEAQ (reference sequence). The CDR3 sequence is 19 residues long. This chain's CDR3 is CASSLEAAGGTGSYNEQFF. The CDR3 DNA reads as TGTGCCAGCAGCTTAGAGGCAGCGGGGGGGACGGGCTCCTACAATGAGCAGTTCTTC.

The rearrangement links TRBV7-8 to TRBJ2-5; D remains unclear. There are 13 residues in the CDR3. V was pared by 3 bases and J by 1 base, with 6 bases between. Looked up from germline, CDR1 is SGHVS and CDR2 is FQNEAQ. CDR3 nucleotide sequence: TGTGCCAGCAGCTTGGATCGCCAAGAGACCCAGTACTTC. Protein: CASSLDRQETQYF.

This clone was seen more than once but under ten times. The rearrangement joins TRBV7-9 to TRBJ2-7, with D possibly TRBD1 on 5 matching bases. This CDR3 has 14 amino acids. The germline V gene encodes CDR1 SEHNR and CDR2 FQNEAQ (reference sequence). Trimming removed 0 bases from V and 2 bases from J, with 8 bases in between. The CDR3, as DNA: TGTGCCAGCAGCTTAGCGGGGCAAGCCTACGAGCAGTACTTC. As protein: CASSLAGQAYEQYF.

CDR3 nucleotides: TGCGCCAGCAGCACCACAGGGCGAGGTGTGAGGAACACTGAAGCTTTCTTT. Translation gives CASSTTGRGVRNTEAFF. V usage is TRBV5-1 and J usage is TRBJ1-1; TRBD1 is a possible D gene (6 bases). The CDR3 runs 17 residues. Trimming cost V 4 bases and J 1 base, with 20 bases left between them. Germline assignment: CDR1 SGHRS and CDR2 YFSETQ.

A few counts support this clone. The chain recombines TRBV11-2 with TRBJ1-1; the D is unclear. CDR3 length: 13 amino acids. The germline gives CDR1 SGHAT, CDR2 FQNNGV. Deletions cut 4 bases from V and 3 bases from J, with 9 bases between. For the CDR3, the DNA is TGTGCCAGCAGCTCGAGGGAAGACACTGAAGCTTTCTTT. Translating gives CASSSREDTEAFF. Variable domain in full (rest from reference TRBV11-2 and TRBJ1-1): EAGVAQSPRYKIIEKRQSVAFWCNPISGHATLYWYQQILGQGPKLLIQFQNNGVVDDSQLPKDRFSAERLKGVDSTLKIQPAKLEDSAVYLCASSSREDTEAFFGQGTRLTVV.

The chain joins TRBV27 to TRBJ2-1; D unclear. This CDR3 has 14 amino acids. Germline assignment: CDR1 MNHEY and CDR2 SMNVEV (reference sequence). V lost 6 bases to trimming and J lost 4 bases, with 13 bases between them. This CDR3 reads CASSNTPLYNEQFF. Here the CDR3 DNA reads TGTGCCAGCAGCAACACCCCCTTGTACAATGAGCAGTTCTTC.

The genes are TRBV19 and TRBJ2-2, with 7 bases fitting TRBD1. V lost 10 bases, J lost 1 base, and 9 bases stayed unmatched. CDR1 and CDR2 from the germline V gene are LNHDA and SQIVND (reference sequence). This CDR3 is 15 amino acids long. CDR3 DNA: TGTGCCACCCACACCAACAGGGGGAACACCGGGGAGCTGTTTTTT. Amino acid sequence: CATHTNRGNTGELFF.

CDR3 sequence reads: CASSQEQLNTEAFF. In DNA, the CDR3 is TGTGCCAGCAGCCAAGAACAGCTGAACACTGAAGCTTTCTTT. This chain connects TRBV14 to TRBJ1-1; D is undetermined. This CDR3 is 14 amino acids long. Germline V gene sequence: CDR1 SGHDN, CDR2 FVKESK. V was cut by 0 bases and J by 0 bases, with 5 bases left in between. The full variable domain, completed using reference TRBV14 and TRBJ1-1, is EAGVTQFPSHSVIEKGQTVTLRCDPISGHDNLYWYRRVMGKEIKFLLHFVKESKQDESGMPNNRFLAERTGGTYSTLKVQPAELEDSGVYFCASSQEQLNTEAFFGQGTRLTVV.

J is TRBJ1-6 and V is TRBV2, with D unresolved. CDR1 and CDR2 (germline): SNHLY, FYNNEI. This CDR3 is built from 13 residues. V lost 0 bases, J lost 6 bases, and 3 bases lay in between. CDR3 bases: TGTGCCAGCAGTGAAGCGCCTAATTCACCCCTCCACTTT. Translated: CASSEAPNSPLHF.

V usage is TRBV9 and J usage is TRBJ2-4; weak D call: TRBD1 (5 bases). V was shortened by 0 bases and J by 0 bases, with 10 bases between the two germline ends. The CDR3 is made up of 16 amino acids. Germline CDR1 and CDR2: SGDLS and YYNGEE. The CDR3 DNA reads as TGTGCCAGCAGCGTAGATGGGGCCAAAGCCAAAAACATTCAGTACTTC. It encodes CASSVDGAKAKNIQYF.

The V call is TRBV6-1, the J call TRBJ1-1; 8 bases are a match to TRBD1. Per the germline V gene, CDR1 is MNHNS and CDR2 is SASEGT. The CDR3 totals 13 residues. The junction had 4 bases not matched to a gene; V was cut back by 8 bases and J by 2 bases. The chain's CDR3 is CASRAGGNTEAFF. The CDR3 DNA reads TGTGCCAGCCGGGCAGGGGGCAACACTGAAGCTTTCTTT.